One and the same sample provided the 7 T cell receptor beta chains below, sequenced in a study of regulatory T cells in long-lasting Graves disease. Arm-PCR of CDR3 regions and iRepertoire HTBI primers were the basis on which TCR beta libraries were built. MiXCR, run by TCRdb on the multiplex PCR reads, gives a single entry per CDR3 protein. The data hold 300,000 or so distinct CDR3 sequences, with 20% observed a single time. The time point denotes: persistent/refractory GD, antithyroid drugs over 5 years with positive TRAb. With RNA extracted from PBMCs as input, the TCR library was made. The source material was peripheral blood mononuclear cells (PBMCs), sampled when the disease was refractory, from a patient treated with antithyroid drugs. The origin of the receptors is a female donor with Graves disease.

This clonotype was observed a few times. This rearrangement joins TRBV25-1 to TRBJ2-3, with TRBD2 as a possible D gene (6 bases). This CDR3 has 16 amino acids. With 3 bases removed from V and 2 bases from J, the gap between germline ends came to 15 bases. Germline values: CDR1 MGHDK, CDR2 SYGVNS. The CDR3 sequence: CASSERDFEPTDTQYF. CDR3 sequence (DNA): TGTGCCAGCAGTGAGAGGGACTTCGAGCCCACAGATACGCAGTATTTT.

This clonotype has ten or more counts. J is TRBJ2-7 and V is TRBV3-1; perhaps TRBD1 as D (5 bases). V was pared by 4 bases and J by 5 bases, with 15 bases between. CDR1 and CDR2 (germline): LGHDT, YNNKEL (reference sequence). This CDR3 has 14 amino acids. The CDR3 is CASSRKDGRDEQYF. The CDR3 nucleotides are TGTGCCAGCAGCCGAAAGGACGGCAGGGACGAGCAGTACTTC.

This clonotype has ten or more counts. The chain employs TRBV3-1 and TRBJ1-2; tentatively, D is TRBD1 (6 bases). Trimming took 5 bases from V and 8 from J, leaving 18 bases between them. The CDR3 contains 14 residues. Germline V lookup: CDR1 LGHDT, CDR2 YNNKEL (reference sequence). CDR3 DNA sequence: TGTGCCAGCAGCTCAGGCAGCGGGGGCTGGGGCTACACCTTC. Its protein is CASSSGSGGWGYTF.

This clonotype was observed a few times. V is TRBV27 and J is TRBJ2-1, with D hard to call. Germline V gene lookup returns CDR1 MNHEY and CDR2 SMNVEV (reference sequence). The V and J ends lost 0 bases and 8 bases respectively, with 5 bases between them. This CDR3 has 12 amino acids. CDR3 region: CASSLSFDEQFF. The CDR3 coding sequence is TGTGCCAGCAGTTTATCTTTTGATGAGCAGTTCTTC.

A few counts support this clonotype. Germline and junction disagree at one end, which may indicate a read error. V usage is TRBV6-2 or TRBV6-3 and J usage is TRBJ2-4; D remains unclear. Per germline, CDR1 MNHEY and CDR2 SVGEGT. There are 14 residues in the CDR3. CDR3 loop: CASSYSPAKNIQYF. In DNA form, the CDR3 reads TGTGCCAGCAGCTACTCTCCCGCCAAAAACATTCAGTACTTC.

This clonotype was detected a few times. The chain joins TRBV24-1 to TRBJ1-1; tentatively, D is TRBD1 (5 bases). Per germline, CDR1 KGHDR and CDR2 SFDVKD. V was clipped by 10 bases and J by 0 bases, with 11 bases between them. This CDR3 is 13 amino acids long. CDR3 residues: CATRGEVNTEAFF. The CDR3 bases are TGTGCCACGCGGGGGGAGGTGAACACTGAAGCTTTCTTT.

This clonotype was counted many times. V is TRBV28 and J is TRBJ2-6; D unresolved. The germline gives CDR1 MDHEN, CDR2 SYDVKM. Trimming cost V 4 bases and J 4 bases, with 11 bases left between them. The CDR3 is made up of 15 amino acids. The CDR3 here is CASSSPPPGANVLTF. The CDR3 coding sequence is TGTGCCAGCAGTTCCCCCCCCCCCGGGGCCAACGTCCTGACTTTC.